The 5 T cell receptor beta chains reported below all come from one sample, sequenced in a study of OX40 agonist ivuxolimab in advanced cancers. The method was immunoSEQ multiplex PCR; TCRdb's version includes in-frame clones alone and lacks a portion of them. The table records 35,000 to 55,000 clones, 65% to 85% of them present only once. The sample here was CD4+ or CD8+ T cells sorted from blood, taken in a trial of the OX40 agonist ivuxolimab. Receptors originate from an adult with an advanced solid tumor such as melanoma, head and neck, liver or kidney cancer.

The chain has TRBV6-5 and TRBJ2-2; D gene ambiguous. V was cut by 6 bases and J by 5 bases, with 7 bases left in between. Germline V gives CDR1 MNHEY, CDR2 SVGAGI. The CDR3 is 12 amino acids. The CDR3 DNA reads as TGTGCCAGCAGGAAAGCTACCGGGGAGCTGTTTTTT. This codes for CASRKATGELFF.

This chain uses TRBV7-2 with TRBJ2-5, with D perhaps TRBD1 or TRBD2 (6 bases each). Germline CDR1 reads SGHTA; CDR2 reads FQGNSA. CDR3 length: 15 residues. The V and J ends lost 4 bases and 7 bases respectively, with 19 bases between them. The CDR3 DNA sequence: TGTGCCAGCAGCTCCACCCCGGGGGACACCGGGACCCAGTACTTC. This encodes CASSSTPGDTGTQYF.

This rearrangement joins TRBV9 to TRBJ2-7; TRBD2 aligns across 7 bases. The CDR3 runs to 12 residues. Germline values: CDR1 SGDLS, CDR2 YYNGEE. V lost 3 bases to trimming and J lost 9 bases; unmatched junction nucleotides: 6. The CDR3 region has the DNA TGTGCCAGCAGCGATCCGGGGGGACGGCAGTACTTC. It encodes CASSDPGGRQYF.

This clone was picked up one time. CDR3 protein: CASSPDGYEQYF. For the CDR3, the DNA is TGTGCCAGCAGCCCGGACGGGTACGAGCAGTACTTC. The chain combines TRBV11-2 with TRBJ2-7; no clear D gene. V was pared by 5 bases and J by 4 bases, with 9 bases between. CDR3 length equals 12 residues. Per the germline V gene, CDR1 is SGHAT and CDR2 is FQNNGV.

The chain recombines TRBV7-9 with TRBJ1-5; D is perhaps TRBD1 (5 bases). Germline assignment: CDR1 SEHNR and CDR2 FQNEAQ (reference sequence). The CDR3 spans 16 residues. V lost 1 base to trimming and J lost 6 bases, with 16 bases between them. CDR3 sequence reads: CASSLGVGGALQPQHF. In DNA form, the CDR3 reads TGTGCCAGCAGCTTAGGAGTAGGCGGGGCACTTCAGCCCCAGCATTTT.